Listed below are T cell receptor beta chains from one sample, sequenced in a study of blood T cell repertoires in COVID-19. TCRdb keeps only in-frame clones here, not all; method: immunoSEQ multiplex PCR. The sample has fewer than 400,000 clones, under 90% seen once. Sequenced: PBMCs or T cells enriched from blood (not recorded which). The receptors originated from a woman in her twenties or thirties who had recovered from COVID-19. Each CDR3 is given with its conserved first and last residue. The order of the fields is CDR3 length, V gene, clone size, J gene, D gene, CDR3 DNA, CDR3 protein. The D gene is left open where the match is weak. Clone size is given for some rows only: seen once, a few or many times, or a class if the clone is expanded.

13	TRBV7-9	once	TRBJ1-6	-	TGTGCCAGCAGCTTCGGGGGGACCTCACCCCTCCACTTT	CASSFGGTSPLHF
14	TRBV7-2	-	TRBJ2-2	-	TGTGCCAGCAGCACTGAATTCGACACCGGGGAGCTGTTTTTT	CASSTEFDTGELFF
13	TRBV18	once	TRBJ2-3	-	TGTGCCAGCTCTGGGGGGTACACAGATACGCAGTATTTT	CASSGGYTDTQYF
17	TRBV27	-	TRBJ2-7	TRBD1	TGTGCCACCGGGCTCTTAACCGGGACAGGGGAATACTACGAGCAGTACTTC	CATGLLTGTGEYYEQYF
12	TRBV6-2/TRBV6-3	-	TRBJ2-7	-	TGTGCCAGCAGTTACTCTACGAACCCTAAGTACTTC	CASSYSTNPKYF
13	TRBV7-2	-	TRBJ2-5	-	TGTGCCAGCAGCTTAGGCGTGCAAGAGACCCAGTACTTC	CASSLGVQETQYF
14	TRBV18	-	TRBJ1-1	-	TGTGCCAGCTCACGTGATGTGGGGGCCACTGAAGCTTTCTTT	CASSRDVGATEAFF
11	TRBV28	-	TRBJ1-5	-	TGTGCCACCACTTCAAATCAGCCCCAGCATTTT	CATTSNQPQHF
13	TRBV19	-	TRBJ1-5	-	TGTGCCAGTAGCGGACAGCTCAATCAGCCCCAGCATTTT	CASSGQLNQPQHF
17	TRBV28	-	TRBJ2-2	-	TGTGCCAGCAGTTTAAACGGGCTAGCCCCGGTCACCGGGGAGCTGTTTTTT	CASSLNGLAPVTGELFF
13	TRBV7-2	-	TRBJ1-1	-	TGTGCCAGCAGCTTTATATCTGACACTGAAGCTTTCTTT	CASSFISDTEAFF
18	TRBV9	-	TRBJ2-2	TRBD1	TGTGCCAGCAGCGTAGATTTCGGTCGACAGGGGGGCACCGGGGAGCTGTTTTTT	CASSVDFGRQGGTGELFF
15	TRBV15	-	TRBJ1-5	-	TGTGCCACCAGCAGAGATTTGGGGAGAAATCAGCCCCAGCATTTT	CATSRDLGRNQPQHF
13	TRBV3-1/TRBV3-2	-	TRBJ1-1	-	TGTGCCAGCAGCCAACAGGGGAACACTGAAGCTTTCTTT	CASSQQGNTEAFF
19	TRBV4-1	-	TRBJ2-3	TRBD2	TGCGCCAGCAGCCCTTTAGAAATAGCGGGAGGTCCGCGGCCAGATACGCAGTATTTT	CASSPLEIAGGPRPDTQYF
15	TRBV28	-	TRBJ2-7	-	TGTGCCAGCAGTGGTTCGGGGGACCGACTTTACGAGCAGTACTTC	CASSGSGDRLYEQYF
16	TRBV19	-	TRBJ1-2	TRBD1	TGTGCCAGTAGTTCGTCAACCGGGACAGGTTCCGGTGGCTACACCTTC	CASSSSTGTGSGGYTF
14	TRBV5-5	-	TRBJ2-5	TRBD2	TGTGCCAGCAGCTTGGTTCGGGGGGGAGAGACCCAGTACTTC	CASSLVRGGETQYF
13	TRBV10-3	-	TRBJ2-7	TRBD1	TGTGCCATCAGTGGGACAGGGGGCGGCGAGCAGTACTTC	CAISGTGGGEQYF
17	TRBV28	-	TRBJ2-3	TRBD2	TGTGCCAGCAGTCACTCTAGCGGGAGCGCTGGAACAGATACGCAGTATTTT	CASSHSSGSAGTDTQYF
13	TRBV9	few	TRBJ1-2	-	TGTGCCAGCAGCGGACAGGATGGCTATGGCTACACCTTC	CASSGQDGYGYTF
13	TRBV27	-	TRBJ2-7	TRBD1	TGTGCCAGCAGTCCCTACAGGGGTTACGAGCAGTACTTC	CASSPYRGYEQYF
15	TRBV3-1/TRBV3-2	once	TRBJ2-7	TRBD1	TGTGCCAGCAGCCAAGGCCGGGACAGGGTCCACGAGCAGTACTTC	CASSQGRDRVHEQYF
15	TRBV6-4	-	TRBJ1-1	TRBD1	TGTGCCAGCAGCCCCGGGACAGGTTTGGGCACTGAAGCTTTCTTT	CASSPGTGLGTEAFF
13	TRBV12-3/TRBV12-4	-	TRBJ1-1	-	TGTGCCAGCAGTTTAGGAGTGAACACTGAAGCTTTCTTT	CASSLGVNTEAFF
15	TRBV3-1/TRBV3-2	-	TRBJ2-2	TRBD2	TGTGCCAGCAGCCAAGGACTAGCGGGGACCGGGGAGCTGTTTTTT	CASSQGLAGTGELFF
17	TRBV15	few	TRBJ2-1	TRBD2	TGTGCCACCAGCAGAGATCAGGCTAGCGGGGGGGCTGGGGAGCAGTTCTTC	CATSRDQASGGAGEQFF